This entry describes one TCR beta chain. The antigen is undetermined. As to time point: patch test 1, 2 weeks after DPC sensitization. As for treatment: therapeutic diphenylcyclopropenone sensitization with weekly scalp DPC. The source of the sample is a study of human T cells and chemical hapten exposure. Points from the study as a whole: The immune response of these alopecia patients might not match healthy individuals'.

Original processing methods: TCRs per sample had a median of around 98,000 and ranged from about 23,224 to 750,000. TCRdb reanalysed the RACE reads using MiXCR and keeps one entry per CDR3 protein. These V and J calls derive from TCRdb rather than the authors' analysis. The table has more than 90,000 distinct CDR3 sequences, roughly a tenth seen once; the top ten hold about 2%. The starting material was whole blood, obtained in connection with sensitization to the hapten diphenylcyclopropenone (DPC). The receptor comes from a man aged 35-49 years with alopecia areata. Some clones in this sample may be carry-over from other donors' samples.

The CDR3, as DNA: TGTGCCAGCAGCTTAGCGGGAGGGAGCAATGAGCAGTTCTTC. Residues: CASSLAGGSNEQFF. The V call is TRBV7-9, the J call TRBJ2-1; 7 positions agree with TRBD2. V gave up 0 bases and J gave up 6 bases; unmatched junction bases: 2. The CDR3 loop spans 14 amino acids. Germline V gene lookup returns CDR1 SEHNR and CDR2 FQNEAQ (reference sequence).